This T cell receptor (beta chain) was recovered during a study of OX40 agonist ivuxolimab in advanced cancers. The wider study: At around 81% male, the cohort had a mean age of 60 years, ranging from 23 to 79.

The germline V gene encodes CDR1 ENHRY and CDR2 SYGVKD. The CDR3 runs 15 residues. The V and J ends lost 3 bases and 3 bases respectively, with 15 bases between them. Assay: immunoSEQ multiplex PCR; the TCRdb copy retains only in-frame clones and omits some. The repertoire includes around 46,000 clones, roughly 89% of them detected once, and around 30% sits in the top ten. The sample here was CD4+ or CD8+ T cells sorted from blood, taken in a trial of the OX40 agonist ivuxolimab. This sequence joins TRBV10-3 and TRBJ2-7; D is undetermined. This TCR came from an adult with an advanced solid tumor such as melanoma, head and neck, liver or kidney cancer. CDR3 sequence (DNA): TGTGCCATCAGTGACCGTACGACTGAAGACTACGAGCAGTACTTC. This gives the protein CAISDRTTEDYEQYF.